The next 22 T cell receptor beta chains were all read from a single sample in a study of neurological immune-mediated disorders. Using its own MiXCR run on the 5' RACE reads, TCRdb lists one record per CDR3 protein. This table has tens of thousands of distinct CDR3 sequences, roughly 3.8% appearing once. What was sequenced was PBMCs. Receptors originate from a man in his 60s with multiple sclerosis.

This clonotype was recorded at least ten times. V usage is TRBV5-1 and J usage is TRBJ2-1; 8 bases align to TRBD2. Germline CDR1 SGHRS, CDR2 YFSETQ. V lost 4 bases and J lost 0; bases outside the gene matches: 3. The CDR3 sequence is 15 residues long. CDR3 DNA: TGCGCCAGCAGCCGGGAGGGAGGCTCCTACAATGAGCAGTTCTTC. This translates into CASSREGGSYNEQFF.

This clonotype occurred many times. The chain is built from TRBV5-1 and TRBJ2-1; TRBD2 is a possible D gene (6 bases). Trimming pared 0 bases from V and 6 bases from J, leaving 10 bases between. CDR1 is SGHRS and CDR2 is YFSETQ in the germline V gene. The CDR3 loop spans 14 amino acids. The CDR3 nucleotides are TGCGCCAGCAGCTTGGTTCTTAGCGGCAATGAGCAGTTCTTC. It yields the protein CASSLVLSGNEQFF. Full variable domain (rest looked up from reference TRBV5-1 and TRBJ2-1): KAGVTQTPRYLIKTRGQQVTLSCSPISGHRSVSWYQQTPGQGLQFLFEYFSETQRNKGNFPGRFSGRQFSNSRSEMNVSTLELGDSALYLCASSLVLSGNEQFFGPGTRLTVL.

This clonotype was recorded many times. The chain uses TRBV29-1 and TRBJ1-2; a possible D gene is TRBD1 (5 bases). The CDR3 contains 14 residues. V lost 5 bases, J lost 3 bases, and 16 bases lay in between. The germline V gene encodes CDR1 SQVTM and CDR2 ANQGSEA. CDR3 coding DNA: TGCAGCGTTCTGATGAGACGGGGGGACTATGGCTACACCTTC. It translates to CSVLMRRGDYGYTF.

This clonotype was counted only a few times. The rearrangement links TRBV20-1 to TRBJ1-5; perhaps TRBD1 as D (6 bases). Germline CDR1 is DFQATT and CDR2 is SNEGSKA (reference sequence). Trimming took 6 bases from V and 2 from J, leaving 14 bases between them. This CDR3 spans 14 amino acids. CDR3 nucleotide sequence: TGCAGTGCCGAACAGGGAAGGGGCAATCAGCCCCAGCATTTT. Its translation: CSAEQGRGNQPQHF.

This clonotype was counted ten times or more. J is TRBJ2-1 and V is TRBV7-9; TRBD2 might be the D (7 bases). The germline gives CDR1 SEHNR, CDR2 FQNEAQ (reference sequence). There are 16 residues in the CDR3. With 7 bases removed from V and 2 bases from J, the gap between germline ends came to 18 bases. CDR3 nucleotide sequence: TGTGCCAGCATCACCCTGATCGGGGGGCCCTACAATGAGCAGTTCTTC. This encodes CASITLIGGPYNEQFF.

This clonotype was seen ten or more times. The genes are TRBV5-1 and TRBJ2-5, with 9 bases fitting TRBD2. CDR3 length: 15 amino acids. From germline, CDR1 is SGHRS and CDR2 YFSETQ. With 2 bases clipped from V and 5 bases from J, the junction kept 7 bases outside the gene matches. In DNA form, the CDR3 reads TGCGCCAGCAGCTTACCTAGCGGGGTTTTGGAGACCCAGTACTTC. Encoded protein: CASSLPSGVLETQYF.

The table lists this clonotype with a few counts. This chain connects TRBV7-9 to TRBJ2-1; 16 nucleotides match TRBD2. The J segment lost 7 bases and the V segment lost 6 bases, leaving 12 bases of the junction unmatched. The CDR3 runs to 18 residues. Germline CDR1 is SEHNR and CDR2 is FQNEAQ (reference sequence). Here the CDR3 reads CASSHGTSGRAGVNEQFF. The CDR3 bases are TGTGCCAGCAGTCACGGGACTAGCGGGAGGGCCGGAGTTAATGAGCAGTTCTTC. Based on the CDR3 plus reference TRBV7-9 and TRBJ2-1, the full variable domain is DTGVSQNPRHKITKRGQNVTFRCDPISEHNRLYWYRQTLGQGPEFLTYFQNEAQLEKSRLLSDRFSAERPKGSFSTLEIQRTEQGDSAMYLCASSHGTSGRAGVNEQFFGPGTRLTVL.

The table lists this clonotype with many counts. CDR3 region: CASSYGRTYEQYF. CDR3 nucleotide sequence: TGTGCCAGCAGCTATGGCAGGACCTACGAGCAGTACTTC. This chain joins TRBV5-6 and TRBJ2-7; D gene ambiguous. CDR3 length: 13 residues. The germline gives CDR1 SGHDT, CDR2 YYEEEE. The germline V and J ends were trimmed by 3 bases and 2 bases, with 9 bases remaining between them.

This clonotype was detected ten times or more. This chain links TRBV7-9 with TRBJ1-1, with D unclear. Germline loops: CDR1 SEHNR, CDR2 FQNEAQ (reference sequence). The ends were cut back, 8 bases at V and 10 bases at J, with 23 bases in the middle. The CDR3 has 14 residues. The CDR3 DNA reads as TGTGCCAGCTTCTTCCCGGCCCTTACCCTGGGAGCTTTCTTT. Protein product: CASFFPALTLGAFF.

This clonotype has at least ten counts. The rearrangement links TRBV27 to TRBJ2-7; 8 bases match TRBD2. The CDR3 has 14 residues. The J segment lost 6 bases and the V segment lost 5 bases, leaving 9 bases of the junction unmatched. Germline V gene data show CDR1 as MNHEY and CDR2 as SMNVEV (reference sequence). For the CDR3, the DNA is TGTGCCAGCAGTAGCGGGAGTGGGAATGGCGAGCAGTACTTC. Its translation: CASSSGSGNGEQYF.

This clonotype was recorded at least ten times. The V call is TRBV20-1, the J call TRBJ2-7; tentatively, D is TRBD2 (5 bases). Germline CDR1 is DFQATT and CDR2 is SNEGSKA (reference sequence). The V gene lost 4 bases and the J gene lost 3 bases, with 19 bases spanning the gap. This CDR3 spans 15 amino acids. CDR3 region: CSAKDLGGTSYEQYF. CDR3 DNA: TGCAGTGCTAAGGATCTAGGAGGAACTAGCTACGAGCAGTACTTC.

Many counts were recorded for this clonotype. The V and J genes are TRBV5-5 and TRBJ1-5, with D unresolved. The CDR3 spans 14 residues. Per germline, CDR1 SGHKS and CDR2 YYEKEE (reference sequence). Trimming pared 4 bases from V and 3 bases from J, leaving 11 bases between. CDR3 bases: TGTGCCAGCAGCGTAATTGGTATCAATCAGCCCCAGCATTTT. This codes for CASSVIGINQPQHF.

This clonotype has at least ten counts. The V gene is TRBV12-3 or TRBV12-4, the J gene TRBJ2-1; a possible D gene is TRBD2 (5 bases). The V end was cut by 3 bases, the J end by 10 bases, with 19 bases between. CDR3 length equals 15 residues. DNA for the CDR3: TGTGCCAGCAGTTTCTTCCAGGCGGGCATGGGCGAGCAGTTCTTC. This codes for CASSFFQAGMGEQFF.

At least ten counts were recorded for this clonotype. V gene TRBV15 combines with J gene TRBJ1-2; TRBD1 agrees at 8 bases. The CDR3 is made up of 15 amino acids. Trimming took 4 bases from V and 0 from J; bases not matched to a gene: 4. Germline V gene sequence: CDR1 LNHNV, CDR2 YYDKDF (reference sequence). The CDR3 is CATSKGQGTNYGYTF. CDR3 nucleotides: TGTGCCACCAGCAAAGGACAGGGAACTAACTATGGCTACACCTTC.

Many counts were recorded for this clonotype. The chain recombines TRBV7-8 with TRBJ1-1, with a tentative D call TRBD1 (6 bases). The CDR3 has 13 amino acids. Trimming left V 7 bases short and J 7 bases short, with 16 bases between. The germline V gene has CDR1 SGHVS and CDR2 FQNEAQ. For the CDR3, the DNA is TGTGCCAGCACCACACCTGGACAGATTGAAGCTTTCTTT. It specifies CASTTPGQIEAFF.

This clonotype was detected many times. CDR3 sequence: CASSFIRGRILSPLHF. CDR3 bases: TGTGCCAGCAGCTTCATTCGGGGCAGGATCCTTTCACCCCTCCACTTT. The chain joins TRBV5-6 to TRBJ1-6, with TRBD1 as a possible D gene (5 bases). Trimming took 2 bases from V and 9 from J, leaving 18 bases between them. This CDR3 region has 16 residues. CDR1 SGHDT and CDR2 YYEEEE come from the germline V gene.

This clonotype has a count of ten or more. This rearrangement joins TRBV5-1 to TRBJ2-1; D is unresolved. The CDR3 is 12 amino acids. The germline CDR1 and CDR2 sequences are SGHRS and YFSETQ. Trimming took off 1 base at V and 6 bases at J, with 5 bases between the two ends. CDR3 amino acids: CASSLRVNEQFF. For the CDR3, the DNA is TGCGCCAGCAGCTTGCGCGTCAATGAGCAGTTCTTC.

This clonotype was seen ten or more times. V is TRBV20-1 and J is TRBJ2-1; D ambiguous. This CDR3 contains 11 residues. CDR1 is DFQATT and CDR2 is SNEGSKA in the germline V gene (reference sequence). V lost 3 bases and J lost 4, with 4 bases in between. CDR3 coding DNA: TGCAGTGCTAGTTGGTACAATGAGCAGTTCTTC. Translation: CSASWYNEQFF.

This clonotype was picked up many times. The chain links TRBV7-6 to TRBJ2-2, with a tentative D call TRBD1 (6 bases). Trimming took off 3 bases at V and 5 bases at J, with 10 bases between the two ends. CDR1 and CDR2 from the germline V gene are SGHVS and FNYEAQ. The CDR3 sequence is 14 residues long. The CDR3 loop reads CASSLGAGTGELFF. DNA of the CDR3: TGTGCCAGCAGCTTGGGGGCTGGGACCGGGGAGCTGTTTTTT.

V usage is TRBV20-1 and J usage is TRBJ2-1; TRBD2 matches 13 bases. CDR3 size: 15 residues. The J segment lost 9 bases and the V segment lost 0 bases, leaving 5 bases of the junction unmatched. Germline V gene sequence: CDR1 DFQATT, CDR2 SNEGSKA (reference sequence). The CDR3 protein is CSARDRTSGSSEQFF. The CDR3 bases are TGCAGTGCTAGAGATAGGACTAGCGGGAGTTCTGAGCAGTTCTTC.

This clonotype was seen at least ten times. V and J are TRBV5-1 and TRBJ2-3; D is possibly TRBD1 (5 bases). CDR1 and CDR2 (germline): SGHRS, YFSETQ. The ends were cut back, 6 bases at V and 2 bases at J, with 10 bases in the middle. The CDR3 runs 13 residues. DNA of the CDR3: TGCGCCAGCATAGGGGCTGACACAGATACGCAGTATTTT. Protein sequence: CASIGADTDTQYF.

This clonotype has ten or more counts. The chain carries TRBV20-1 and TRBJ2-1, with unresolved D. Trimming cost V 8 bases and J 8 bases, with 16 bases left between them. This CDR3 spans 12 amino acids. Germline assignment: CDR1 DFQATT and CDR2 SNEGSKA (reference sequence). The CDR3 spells CSPTGSGYEQFF. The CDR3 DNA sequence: TGCAGTCCGACCGGGTCGGGCTATGAGCAGTTCTTC.